Listed here are 11 T cell receptor beta chains from one sample, sequenced in a study of T cells expressing NK-cell markers. TCRdb reprocessed the 5' RACE reads and keeps a single row for each CDR3 protein, giving no DNA. The sample yields fewer than 550,000 distinct CDR3 sequences, of which the top ten take up around 1.4%. The sample was blood T cells: a sorted CD56 or NKG2C T cell subset, CD4+ or CD8+ T cells, or bulk PBMC T cells (not recorded which). The receptors shown here come from a woman in her forties or fifties in good health.

The chain employs TRBV19 and TRBJ2-3. Germline CDR1 is LNHDA and CDR2 is SQIVND (reference sequence). The CDR3 has 15 amino acids. CDR3 sequence: CASSIEGKGTDTQYF.

The chain employs TRBV25-1 and TRBJ2-5; TCRdb names TRBD2, which stays unverified in the absence of DNA. Per germline, CDR1 MGHDK and CDR2 SYGVNS. The CDR3 is 13 amino acids. CDR3 protein: CASSEPAAATQYF.

The CDR3 region is CASSLDGRGNEQFF. The chain couples TRBV28 to TRBJ2-1; the TRBD2 assignment by TCRdb is unverifiable without DNA. The CDR3 consists of 14 residues. Germline CDR1 MDHEN, CDR2 SYDVKM.

The chain employs TRBV11-3 and TRBJ2-1; TCRdb gives TRBD1 as the D gene, but with no DNA this cannot be confirmed. The length of the CDR3 is 17 residues. Germline V CDR1 and CDR2: SGHNT, YENEEA. The CDR3 reads CASSLQPGGGPYNEQFF.

The chain links TRBV5-6 to TRBJ2-3; TCRdb reports TRBD1, a call that lacks DNA to check it against. Looked up from germline, CDR1 is SGHDT and CDR2 is YYEEEE. CDR3 length equals 16 residues. CDR3 loop: CASSLGGGGDTDTQYF.

The chain couples TRBV6-1 to TRBJ2-7; TCRdb's D gene call, TRBD1, goes unchecked for lack of DNA. Per the germline V gene, CDR1 is MNHNS and CDR2 is SASEGT. This CDR3 spans 14 amino acids. The CDR3 region is CASSPGTGVLEQYF.

The chain combines TRBV19 with TRBJ2-7; TCRdb indicates TRBD2, and absent DNA this call remains unverified. The V gene's germline CDR1 is LNHDA and CDR2 SQIVND (reference sequence). The CDR3 has 14 residues. CDR3 sequence reads: CARTKGLRGYEQYF.

V and J are TRBV4-2 and TRBJ2-3; TCRdb designates TRBD1, a call that cannot be tested without DNA. CDR3 size: 17 residues. Germline lookup yields CDR1 LGHNA and CDR2 YNFKEQ. The CDR3 loop is CASSQAPTGSGTDTQYF.

The V call is TRBV7-2, the J call TRBJ2-2. CDR3 length equals 15 residues. Germline CDR1 is SGHTA and CDR2 is FQGNSA. The CDR3 sequence: CASSLDGILSGELFF.

The chain joins TRBV29-1 to TRBJ1-6. The CDR3 runs to 12 residues. Germline CDR1 reads SQVTM; CDR2 reads ANQGSEA. The CDR3 sequence: CSVRDSGSPLHF.

CDR3 residues: CSARGGSLAYNEQFF. This sequence joins TRBV20-1 and TRBJ2-1; TCRdb's D call of TRBD1 is untestable without DNA. The CDR3 is 15 amino acids. The V gene's germline CDR1 is DFQATT and CDR2 SNEGSKA (reference sequence).